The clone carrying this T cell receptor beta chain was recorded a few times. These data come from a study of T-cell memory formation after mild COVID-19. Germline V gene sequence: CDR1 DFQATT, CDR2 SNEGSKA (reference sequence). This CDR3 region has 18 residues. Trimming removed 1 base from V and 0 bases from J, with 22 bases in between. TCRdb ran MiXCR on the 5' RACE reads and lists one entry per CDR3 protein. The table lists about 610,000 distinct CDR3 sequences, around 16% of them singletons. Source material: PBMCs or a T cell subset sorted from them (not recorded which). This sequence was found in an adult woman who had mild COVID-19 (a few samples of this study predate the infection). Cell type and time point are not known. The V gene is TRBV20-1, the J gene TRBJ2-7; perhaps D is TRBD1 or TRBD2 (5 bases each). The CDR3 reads CSARAPLPGQGSSYEQYF. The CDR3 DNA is TGCAGTGCTAGAGCCCCTCTCCCGGGGCAGGGAAGCTCCTACGAGCAGTACTTC.